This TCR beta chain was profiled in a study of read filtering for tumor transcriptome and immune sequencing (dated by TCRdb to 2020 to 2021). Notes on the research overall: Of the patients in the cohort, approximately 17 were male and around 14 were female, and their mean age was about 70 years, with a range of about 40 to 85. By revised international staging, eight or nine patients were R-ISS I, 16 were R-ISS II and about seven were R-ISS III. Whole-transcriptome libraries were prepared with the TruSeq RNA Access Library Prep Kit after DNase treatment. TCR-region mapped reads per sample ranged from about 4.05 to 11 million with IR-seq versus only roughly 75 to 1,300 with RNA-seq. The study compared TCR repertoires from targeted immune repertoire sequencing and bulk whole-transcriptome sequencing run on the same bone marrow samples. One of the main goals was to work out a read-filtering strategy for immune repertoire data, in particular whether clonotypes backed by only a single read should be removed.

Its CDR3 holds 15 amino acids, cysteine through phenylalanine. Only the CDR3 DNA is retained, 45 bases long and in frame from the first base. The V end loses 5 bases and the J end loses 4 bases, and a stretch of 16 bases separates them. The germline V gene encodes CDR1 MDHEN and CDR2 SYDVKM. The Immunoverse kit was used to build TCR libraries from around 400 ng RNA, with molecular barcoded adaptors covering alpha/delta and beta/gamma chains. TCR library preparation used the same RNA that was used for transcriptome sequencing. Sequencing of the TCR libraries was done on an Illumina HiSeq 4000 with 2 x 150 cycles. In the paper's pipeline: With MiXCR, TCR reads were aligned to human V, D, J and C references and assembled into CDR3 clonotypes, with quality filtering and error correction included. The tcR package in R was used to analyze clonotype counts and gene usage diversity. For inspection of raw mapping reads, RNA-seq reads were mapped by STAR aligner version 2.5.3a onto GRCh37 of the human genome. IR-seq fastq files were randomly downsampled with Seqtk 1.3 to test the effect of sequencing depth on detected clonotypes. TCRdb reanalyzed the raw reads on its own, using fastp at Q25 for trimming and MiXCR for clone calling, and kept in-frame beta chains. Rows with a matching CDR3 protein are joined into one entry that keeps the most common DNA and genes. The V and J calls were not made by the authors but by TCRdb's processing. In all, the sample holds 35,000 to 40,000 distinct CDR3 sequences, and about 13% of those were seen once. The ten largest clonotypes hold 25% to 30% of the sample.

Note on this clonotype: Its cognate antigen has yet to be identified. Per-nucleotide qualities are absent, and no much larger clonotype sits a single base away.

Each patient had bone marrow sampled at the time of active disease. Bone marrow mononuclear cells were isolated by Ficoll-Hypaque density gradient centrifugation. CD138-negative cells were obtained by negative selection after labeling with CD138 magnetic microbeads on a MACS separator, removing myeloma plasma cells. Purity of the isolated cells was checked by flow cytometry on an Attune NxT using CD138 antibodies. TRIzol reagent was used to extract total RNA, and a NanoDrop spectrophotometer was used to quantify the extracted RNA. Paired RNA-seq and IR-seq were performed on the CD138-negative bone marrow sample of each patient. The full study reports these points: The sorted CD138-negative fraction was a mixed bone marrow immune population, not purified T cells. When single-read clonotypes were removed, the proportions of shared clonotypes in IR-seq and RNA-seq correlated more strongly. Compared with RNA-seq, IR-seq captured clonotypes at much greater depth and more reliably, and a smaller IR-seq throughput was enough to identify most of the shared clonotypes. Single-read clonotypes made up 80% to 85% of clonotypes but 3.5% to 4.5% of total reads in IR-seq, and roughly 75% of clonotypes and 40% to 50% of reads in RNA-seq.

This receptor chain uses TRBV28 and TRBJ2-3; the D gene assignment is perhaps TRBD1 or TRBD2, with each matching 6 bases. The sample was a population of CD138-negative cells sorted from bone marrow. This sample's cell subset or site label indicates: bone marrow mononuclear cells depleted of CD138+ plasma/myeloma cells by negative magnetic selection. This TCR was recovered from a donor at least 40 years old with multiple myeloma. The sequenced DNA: TGTGCCAGCAGTCGATTACCGGGGGCCGCAGATACGCAGTATTTT. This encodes CASSRLPGAADTQYF. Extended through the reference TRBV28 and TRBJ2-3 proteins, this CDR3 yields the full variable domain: DVKVTQSSRYLVKRTGEKVFLECVQDMDHENMFWYRQDPGLGLRLIYFSYDVKMKEKGDIPEGYSVSREKKERFSLILESASTNQTSMYLCASSRLPGAADTQYFGPGTRLTVL.